This TCR beta chain was identified in a study of T cells after yellow fever vaccination. Study at large: Those fractions that held only low numbers of cells were prepared using the SMART-Seq v4 Ultra Low Input RNA kit.

The study, taken as a whole, reports: Weaker overall was a secondary response that nonetheless peaked faster, on day 5 versus 15.

The CDR3 has 15 residues. Trimming took 5 bases from V and 2 from J, leaving 16 bases between them. CDR1 and CDR2 (germline): SGHTA, FQGNSA. It was through 5'RACE template switching that TCR cDNA was made, with a universal primer site and UMIs added. Each CDR3 protein is one row after TCRdb ran MiXCR on the 5' RACE reads. This table holds a few hundred thousand distinct CDR3 sequences, roughly 7.2% found once. This clonotype was observed a handful of times. What it binds is unknown. Specimen: CD4+ T cells sorted from PBMCs, collected 15 days after the yellow fever booster vaccination. The rearrangement joins TRBV7-2 to TRBJ2-7; D may correspond to TRBD1 or TRBD2 (5 bases each). The source of this sequence is a man aged 30 to 39 who received the YFV17D yellow fever vaccine. The CDR3 coding sequence is TGTGCCAGCAGCCTCGCCGGGACCTACACCTACGAGCAGTACTTC. The encoded protein is CASSLAGTYTYEQYF.